The sequence of this T cell receptor beta chain was determined in a study of CD8+ T cells in alopecia areata (dated by TCRdb to 2016 to 2019). For the study in its entirety: Treated patients were enrolled in an open-label pilot trial of oral tofacitinib at 5 to 10 mg twice daily for moderate-to-severe alopecia areata. Biopsies were taken from tofacitinib-treated patients at baseline and at 4 and 24 weeks of treatment, and a later scalp biopsy was taken in several of the tofacitinib-treated patients. Amplification of TCRbeta CDR3 regions was done by immunoSEQ multiplex PCR using 35 Vbeta forward primers and 13 Jbeta reverse primers. Patients received tofacitinib for 6 to 18 months and were then followed off drug for 6 months to check for delayed response and recurrence. In humans, TCRbeta sequencing was performed on scalp tissue and on sorted CD4+ and CD8+ peripheral blood T cells from healthy controls and from patients with patchy or totalis/universalis alopecia areata. To study T cell clonal expansion in alopecia areata, the researchers applied high-throughput TCRbeta sequencing to both the C3H/HeJ mouse model and human patients. Disease severity in treated patients was measured with the SALT score, which quantifies the percentage of affected scalp surface area. Scalp clonality was compared among normal scalp (n=4), patchy alopecia areata scalp (n=8), and alopecia totalis/universalis scalp (n=8). RNA was extracted with the PAXgene miRNA kit for fixed scalp, the miRNeasy kit for PBMCs, and the RNeasy kit for mouse skin.

General findings and caveats noted by the study authors: Tofacitinib significantly decreased scalp clonality and the number of expanded CD8+ clones among the top 100 scalp clones. Many expanded lesional clones were found to persist in scalp and blood during tofacitinib treatment, and relapse after treatment cessation may be partly explained by this persistence. Scalp TCR repertoire analysis is complicated because resident alphabeta T cells in normal human skin are also sequenced, whereas mouse skin is dominated by gammadelta T cells. Higher clonality and more expanded CD8+ clones were observed in lesional scalp than in normal scalp, particularly in alopecia totalis/universalis, a finding suggestive of antigenic drive. Compared with mice, TCR sequences shared between patients were less clear, possibly partly because of HLA diversity across the patient population. Because the treated cohort was small and included a single nonresponder, larger studies are needed to assess links between baseline CD8+ expansion and response.

Library generation was performed with the immunoSEQ multiplex PCR assay. To provide template for TCR sequencing, every sample had RNA extracted and reverse transcribed into cDNA. SuperScript III was used to make first-strand cDNA, primed with a 2:1 mix of oligo-dT and random hexamers. A synthetic immune receptor repertoire was used to measure amplification bias, and any remaining bias was corrected computationally. In the source study's methods: Raw reads were preprocessed to remove errors, and CDR3 was defined by IMGT conventions from the conserved cysteine to phenylalanine. Clonality was calculated as 1 minus Shannon entropy normalized by log2 of the number of productive unique TCRs. Whether scalp clones were CD4 or CD8 was inferred by matching scalp TCRbeta sequences against CD4 and CD8 repertoires sorted from blood. In its TCRdb copy, this immuneACCESS table keeps in-frame sequences only and misses some clones. Where compared with another copy, unresolved V genes explain less than half of these, and the others have no known cause. That table is the source of V, J and clone size, and D and trimming were worked out from the DNA. The sample table lists about 140,000 clones, about 88% of them with a count of one. Roughly 13% of the sample comes from the top ten.

Sample time point, as interpreted from the label and publication: approximately 4 weeks on oral tofacitinib. This sample's treatment or condition label indicates: oral pan-JAK inhibitor, 5-10 mg twice daily. From alopecia areata patients, peripheral blood was collected along with lesional scalp punch biopsies. PBMCs were separated by density centrifugation and stained for CD3, CD4 and CD8, after which CD4+ and CD8+ T cells were sorted on a FACSAria. Measured from the cysteine to the phenylalanine, the CDR3 is 15 residues long. This entry keeps only the CDR3 DNA: 45 bases, framed from base 1. V is clipped by 0 bases and J by 4 bases, and the sequence between their germline boundaries is 13 bases long. According to the germline V gene, CDR1 reads SGHRS and CDR2 reads YFSETQ. This clone is a singleton in its sample. Its binding antigen is unknown. The sample holds no much larger clone one base away, and base qualities are not on file.

This clonotype was sampled from a human donor with alopecia areata. This receptor chain uses TRBV5-1 and TRBJ2-5; the D gene is perhaps TRBD1, on 5 matching bases. Sequenced here: CD8+ T cells sorted from blood, sampled at week 4, from a patient treated with tofacitinib. Here is the DNA: TGCGCCAGCAGCTTGGAAGGGGCCCTAGGAGAGACCCAGTACTTC. Translation gives CASSLEGALGETQYF.